These 4 T cell receptor beta chains came from one sample sequenced in a study of T cell responses to AZD1222 COVID-19 vaccine. Method: immunoSEQ multiplex PCR; TCRdb's copy keeps in-frame clones and lacks some. The data hold about 130,000 clones, with about nine tenths observed a single time. The sample was peripheral blood, taken on day 0 of AZD1222 vaccination. These receptors came from an adult in good health.

The chain links TRBV29-1 to TRBJ2-7; D perhaps matches TRBD2 (5 bases). V was shortened by 4 bases and J by 0 bases, with 13 bases between the two germline ends. This CDR3 spans 14 amino acids. Germline-derived CDR1 and CDR2 are SQVTM and ANQGSEA. The CDR3 nucleotides are TGCAGCGTTGCCCCGTTAGGGAGCTCCTACGAGCAGTACTTC. It encodes CSVAPLGSSYEQYF.

The V gene is TRBV19, the J gene TRBJ2-5; D remains ambiguous. CDR1 and CDR2 (germline): LNHDA, SQIVND (reference sequence). The V and J ends lost 6 bases and 5 bases respectively, with 13 bases between them. CDR3 length equals 13 residues. CDR3 DNA sequence: TGTGCCAGTAGGACTTGGCCGAGTGAGACCCAGTACTTC. Translation: CASRTWPSETQYF. Full variable domain (remainder filled in from reference TRBV19 and TRBJ2-5): DGGITQSPKYLFRKEGQNVTLSCEQNLNHDAMYWYRQDPGQGLRLIYYSQIVNDFQKGDIAEGYSVSREKKESFPLTVTSAQKNPTAFYLCASRTWPSETQYFGPGTRLLVL.

This clone was counted once. This chain links TRBV6-2 or TRBV6-3 with TRBJ1-5; D unclear. The germline gives CDR1 MNHEY, CDR2 SVGEGT. The CDR3 runs 15 residues. V shed 0 bases and J shed 1 base, with 7 bases lying between them. The DNA for the CDR3 is TGTGCCAGCAGTTACTCGAAGGGCAGCAATCAGCCCCAGCATTTT. Its translation is CASSYSKGSNQPQHF.

The rearrangement links TRBV29-1 to TRBJ1-2; D is ambiguous. This CDR3 contains 11 residues. The germline CDR1 and CDR2 sequences are SQVTM and ANQGSEA. Trimming left V 4 bases short and J 7 bases short, with 10 bases between. The CDR3 loop is CSVGAGCGYTF. In DNA form, the CDR3 reads TGCAGCGTTGGGGCAGGTTGTGGCTACACCTTC.